This T cell receptor beta chain was captured in a study of blood T cell repertoires in COVID-19. Background on the study: Collection of acute and convalescent COVID-19 samples took place in the United States, Italy and Spain.

V lost 5 bases and J lost 1; bases outside the gene matches: 7. The CDR3 loop spans 16 amino acids. Germline loops: CDR1 LNHDA, CDR2 SQIVND (reference sequence). Authors' processing steps: Amplified reference gene primers provided the basis for estimating nucleated cell counts. Data came from immunoSEQ multiplex PCR; TCRdb stores just in-frame clones and leaves some out. Clone size and the V and J calls come from that table; the DNA yielded D and trimming. This table has a few hundred thousand clones, approximately 88% appearing once. The sample comprised peripheral blood. The TCR originated in a woman aged 70 to 79 with COVID-19, enrolled during active disease. V usage is TRBV19 and J usage is TRBJ1-5; TRBD1 matches 8 bases. The DNA for the CDR3 is TGTGCCAGTAGTCCTAAAGACAGGGGAAGCAATCAGCCCCAGCATTTT. Translated, it gives CASSPKDRGSNQPQHF.